These 11 T cell receptor beta chains were all obtained from the same sample, sequenced in a study of blood T cells in healthy people across ages. PCR was performed a second time for about 7 to 12 cycles using a sample-barcoded 5' primer and a J-beta primer mix. Via MiXCR, TCRdb re-called the 5' RACE reads, giving one row per CDR3 protein. The sample lists roughly 1.9 million distinct CDR3 sequences; 30% to 40% were seen once. What was sequenced was blood. The receptors stem from a human donor in good health.

This clonotype was seen only a few times. The rearrangement joins TRBV11-2 to TRBJ2-1; TRBD2 aligns across 10 bases. The CDR3 length is 15 residues. The ends lost 6 bases at V and 8 bases at J; junction bases unmatched: 10. The V gene's germline CDR1 is SGHAT and CDR2 FQNNGV. The CDR3 DNA reads TGTGCCAGCAGTCCCGGACTAGCGGAGAAAGATGAGCAGTTCTTC. This translates into CASSPGLAEKDEQFF.

The rearrangement uses TRBV5-1 and TRBJ2-6; tentative D call: TRBD1 (6 bases). Germline assignment: CDR1 SGHRS and CDR2 YFSETQ. This CDR3 has 15 amino acids. The germline V and J ends were trimmed by 2 bases and 6 bases, with 12 bases remaining between them. This CDR3 is CASSFSGAQANVLTF. The CDR3 DNA reads as TGCGCCAGCAGCTTTTCAGGGGCACAGGCCAACGTCCTGACTTTC.

The count of this clonotype is one. The chain is built from TRBV7-2 and TRBJ1-2; TRBD1 is a possible D gene (6 bases). The germline CDR1 and CDR2 sequences are SGHTA and FQGNSA. Trimming removed 5 bases at V and 4 bases at J, with 20 bases between. CDR3 length equals 16 residues. Written as DNA, the CDR3 is TGTGCCAGCAGCCTGAGGGGGGGGCAGTATGGCTATGGCTACACCTTC. Translated, it gives CASSLRGGQYGYGYTF. Variable domain in full (rest from reference TRBV7-2 and TRBJ1-2): GAGVSQSPSNKVTEKGKDVELRCDPISGHTALYWYRQSLGQGLEFLIYFQGNSAPDKSGLPSDRFSAERTGGSVSTLTIQRTQQEDSAVYLCASSLRGGQYGYGYTFGSGTRLTVV.

The chain has TRBV4-3 and TRBJ2-1, with TRBD2 matching over 9 bases. V shed 4 bases and J 5 bases; nucleotides not matched to a gene: 6. The CDR3 loop spans 15 amino acids. CDR1 is LGHNA, CDR2 YSLEER, per germline. Here the CDR3 reads CASSPSGTSHNEQFF. CDR3 nucleotides: TGCGCCAGCAGCCCTTCCGGGACTAGCCACAATGAGCAGTTCTTC.

The chain joins TRBV2 to TRBJ2-4; 7 nucleotides agree with TRBD1. CDR3 length equals 13 residues. Trimming took 4 bases from V and 6 from J; bases not matched to a gene: 3. The germline V gene encodes CDR1 SNHLY and CDR2 FYNNEI. The CDR3: CASSGGGANIQYF. The CDR3 nucleotides read TGTGCCAGCAGTGGAGGGGGCGCAAACATTCAGTACTTC.

The chain is built from TRBV28 and TRBJ1-1; weak D call: TRBD1 (6 bases). The ends were cut back, 11 bases at V and 1 base at J, with 20 bases in the middle. The CDR3 is 15 amino acids. Germline V CDR1 and CDR2: MDHEN, SYDVKM. The CDR3 loop reads CAHRDNWLANTEAFF. CDR3 bases: TGTGCCCACCGGGACAATTGGTTAGCGAACACTGAAGCTTTCTTT.

The sample holds a few counts of this clonotype. V usage is TRBV29-1 and J usage is TRBJ2-1, with TRBD2 matching 12 bases. The CDR3 spans 12 residues. V shed 6 bases, J shed 10 bases, and the junction held 4 bases outside the gene matches. CDR1 and CDR2 (germline): SQVTM, ANQGSEA. In DNA form, the CDR3 reads TGCAGCGTCTTAGGACTAGCGGGGGAGCAGTTCTTC. It translates to CSVLGLAGEQFF.

The chain links TRBV20-1 to TRBJ2-1; D might be TRBD1 or TRBD2, each matching 5 bases. Per the germline V gene, CDR1 is DFQATT and CDR2 is SNEGSKA (reference sequence). This CDR3 has 13 amino acids. CDR3 nucleotide sequence: TGCAGGGGGGAAGGGTGGACGTACAATGAGCAGTTCTTC. Protein product: CRGEGWTYNEQFF.

This clonotype was seen only once. This chain links TRBV16 with TRBJ2-4, with a possible D match to TRBD1 (6 bases). The J call may be faulty, since TRBJ2-7 better matches the DNA end. The V gene's germline CDR1 is KGHSY and CDR2 FQNENV. There are 14 residues in the CDR3. CDR3 DNA: TGTGCCAGCAGCCAATTCCCAGGGGTTGACGAGCAGTACTTC. Translated: CASSQFPGVDEQYF.

The table lists this clonotype with a count of one. The chain combines TRBV12-3 or TRBV12-4 with TRBJ2-3; D might be TRBD2 (6 bases). Trimming cost V 6 bases and J 4 bases, with 20 bases left between them. CDR3 size: 16 residues. The CDR3 reads CASSPRGAVGADTQYF. The CDR3 coding sequence is TGTGCCAGCAGCCCCCGCGGGGCCGTGGGAGCAGATACGCAGTATTTT.

The CDR3 nucleotides are TGTGCCAGCAGTTTACCACCGGGACAGGGGACAGGGGCCTACAATGAGCAGTTCTTC. Its protein is CASSLPPGQGTGAYNEQFF. V usage is TRBV5-5 and J usage is TRBJ2-1, with 10 positions matching TRBD1. Looked up from germline, CDR1 is SGHKS and CDR2 is YYEKEE (reference sequence). The trim removed 5 bases at V and 2 bases at J, leaving 16 bases unmatched. This CDR3 contains 19 residues.